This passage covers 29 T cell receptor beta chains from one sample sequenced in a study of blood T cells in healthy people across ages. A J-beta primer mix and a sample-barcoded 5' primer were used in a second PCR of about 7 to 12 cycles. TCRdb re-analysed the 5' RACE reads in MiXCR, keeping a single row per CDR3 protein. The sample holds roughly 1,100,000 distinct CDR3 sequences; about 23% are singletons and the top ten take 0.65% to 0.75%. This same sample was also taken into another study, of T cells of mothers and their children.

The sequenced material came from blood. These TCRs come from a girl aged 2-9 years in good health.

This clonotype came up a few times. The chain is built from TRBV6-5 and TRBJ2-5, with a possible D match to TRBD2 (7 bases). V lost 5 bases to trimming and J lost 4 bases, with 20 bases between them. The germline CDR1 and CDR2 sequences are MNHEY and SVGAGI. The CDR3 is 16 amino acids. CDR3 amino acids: CASSRSGAKGGETQYF. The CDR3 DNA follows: TGTGCCAGCAGTCGGAGCGGGGCCAAGGGGGGAGAGACCCAGTACTTC.

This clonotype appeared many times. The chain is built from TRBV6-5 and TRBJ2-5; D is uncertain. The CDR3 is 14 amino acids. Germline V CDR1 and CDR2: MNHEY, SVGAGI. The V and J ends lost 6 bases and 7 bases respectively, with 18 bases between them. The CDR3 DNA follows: TGTGCCAGCAGCCACTTCCCGGGCAGAGTGACCCAGTACTTC. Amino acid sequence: CASSHFPGRVTQYF.

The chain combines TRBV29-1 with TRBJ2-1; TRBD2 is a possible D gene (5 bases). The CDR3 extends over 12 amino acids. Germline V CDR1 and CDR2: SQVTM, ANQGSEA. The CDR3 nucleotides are TGCATAGCGAGAGAATTGTACAATGAGCAGTTCTTC. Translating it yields CIARELYNEQFF.

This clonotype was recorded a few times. The CDR3: CASSPQGYYEQYF. The DNA of the CDR3 is TGTGCCAGCAGCCCACAGGGGTACTACGAGCAGTACTTC. This chain links TRBV7-9 with TRBJ2-5; 7 bases are a match to TRBD1. The end of the DNA fits TRBJ2-7 better, so the J call may be wrong. The CDR3 spans 13 residues. Per germline, CDR1 SEHNR and CDR2 FQNEAQ (reference sequence).

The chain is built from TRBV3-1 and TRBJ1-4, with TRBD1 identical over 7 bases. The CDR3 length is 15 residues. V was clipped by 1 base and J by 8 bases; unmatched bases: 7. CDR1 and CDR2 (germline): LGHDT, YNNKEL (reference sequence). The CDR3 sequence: CASSQGTGGGEKLFF. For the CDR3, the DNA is TGTGCCAGCAGCCAAGGGACAGGTGGGGGCGAAAAACTGTTTTTT. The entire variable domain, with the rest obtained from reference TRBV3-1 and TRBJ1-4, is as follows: DTAVSQTPKYLVTQMGNDKSIKCEQNLGHDTMYWYKQDSKKFLKIMFSYNNKELIINETVPNRFSPKSPDKAHLNLHINSLELGDSAVYFCASSQGTGGGEKLFFGSGTQLSVL.

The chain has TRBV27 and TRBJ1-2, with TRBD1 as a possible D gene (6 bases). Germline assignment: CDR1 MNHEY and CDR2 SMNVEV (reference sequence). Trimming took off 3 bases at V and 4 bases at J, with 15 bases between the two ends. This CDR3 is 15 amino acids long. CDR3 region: CASSFFPGATYGYTF. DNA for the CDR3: TGTGCCAGCAGTTTTTTTCCGGGGGCAACCTATGGCTACACCTTC.

Here the CDR3 DNA reads TGTGCCAGCAGTTATTCTTTAGGGGATGAGGCTTTCTTT. Translation: CASSYSLGDEAFF. The chain is built from TRBV6-5 and TRBJ1-1, with D perhaps matching TRBD1 (5 bases). In germline, CDR1 is MNHEY, CDR2 SVGAGI. The CDR3 runs 13 residues. V lost 3 bases to trimming and J lost 11 bases, with 16 bases between them.

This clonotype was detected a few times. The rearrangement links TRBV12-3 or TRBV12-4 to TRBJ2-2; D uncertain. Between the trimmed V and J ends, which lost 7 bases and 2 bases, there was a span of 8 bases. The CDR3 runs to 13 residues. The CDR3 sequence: CASTQTNTGELFF. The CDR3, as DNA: TGTGCCAGCACTCAGACCAACACCGGGGAGCTGTTTTTT.

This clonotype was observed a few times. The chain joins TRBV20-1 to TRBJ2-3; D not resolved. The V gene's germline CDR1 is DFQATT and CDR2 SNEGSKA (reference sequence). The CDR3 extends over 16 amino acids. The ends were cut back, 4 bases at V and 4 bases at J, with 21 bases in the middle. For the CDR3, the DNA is TGCAGTGCTAATGGCCCTTGGGTGGTAGATGCAGATACGCAGTATTTT. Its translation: CSANGPWVVDADTQYF.

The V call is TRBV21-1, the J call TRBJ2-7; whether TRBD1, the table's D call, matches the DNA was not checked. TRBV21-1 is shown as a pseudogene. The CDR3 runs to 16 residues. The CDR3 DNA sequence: TGTGCCAGCACCTTCCCTAAGGGAAAGGAGGACTACGAGCAGTACTTC. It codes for CASTFPKGKEDYEQYF.

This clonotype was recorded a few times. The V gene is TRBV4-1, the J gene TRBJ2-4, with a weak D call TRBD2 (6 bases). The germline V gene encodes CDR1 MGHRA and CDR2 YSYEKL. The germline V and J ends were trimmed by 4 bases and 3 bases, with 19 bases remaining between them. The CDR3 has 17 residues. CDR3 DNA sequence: TGCGCCAGCAGCCCGGAGGGGTCGGCCCTCGGCAAAAACATTCAGTACTTC. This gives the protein CASSPEGSALGKNIQYF.

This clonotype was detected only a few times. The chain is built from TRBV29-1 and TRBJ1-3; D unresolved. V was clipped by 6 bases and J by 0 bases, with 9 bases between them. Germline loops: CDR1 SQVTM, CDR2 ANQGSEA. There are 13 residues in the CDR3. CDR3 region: CSVATVSGNTIYF. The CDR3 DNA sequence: TGCAGCGTAGCGACGGTCTCTGGAAACACCATATATTTT.

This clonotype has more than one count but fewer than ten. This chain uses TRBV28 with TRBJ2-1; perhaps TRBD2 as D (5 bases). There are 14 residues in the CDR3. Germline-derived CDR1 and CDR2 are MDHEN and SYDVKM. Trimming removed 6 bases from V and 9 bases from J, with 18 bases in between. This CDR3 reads CASSRALTRGEQFF. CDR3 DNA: TGTGCCAGCAGCCGGGCCCTAACCCGGGGTGAGCAGTTCTTC.

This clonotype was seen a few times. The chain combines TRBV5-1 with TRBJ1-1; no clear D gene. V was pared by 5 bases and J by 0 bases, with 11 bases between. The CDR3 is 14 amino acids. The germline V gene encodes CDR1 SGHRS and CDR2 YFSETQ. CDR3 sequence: CASSNKGLNTEAFF. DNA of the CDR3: TGCGCCAGCAGTAATAAGGGCCTGAACACTGAAGCTTTCTTT.

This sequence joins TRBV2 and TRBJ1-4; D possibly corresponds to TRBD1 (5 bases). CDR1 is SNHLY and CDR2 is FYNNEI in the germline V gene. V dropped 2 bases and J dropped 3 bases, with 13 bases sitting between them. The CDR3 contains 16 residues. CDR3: CASSEIGAQANEKLFF. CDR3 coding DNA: TGTGCCAGCAGTGAAATAGGGGCGCAGGCTAATGAAAAACTGTTTTTT.

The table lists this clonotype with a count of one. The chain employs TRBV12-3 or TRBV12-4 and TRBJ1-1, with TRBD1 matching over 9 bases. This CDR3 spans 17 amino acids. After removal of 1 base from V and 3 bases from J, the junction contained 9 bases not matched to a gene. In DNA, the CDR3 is TGTGCCAGCAGTTTAGGTACAGGGGGCCCAGGGGACACTGAAGCTTTCTTT. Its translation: CASSLGTGGPGDTEAFF.

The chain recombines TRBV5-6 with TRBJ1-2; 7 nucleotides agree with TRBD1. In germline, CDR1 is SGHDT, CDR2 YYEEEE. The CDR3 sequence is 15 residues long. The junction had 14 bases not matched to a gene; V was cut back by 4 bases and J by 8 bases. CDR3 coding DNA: TGTGCCAGCAGCAGCTATGACAGGGACTCTGTGGGCTACACCTTC. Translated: CASSSYDRDSVGYTF.

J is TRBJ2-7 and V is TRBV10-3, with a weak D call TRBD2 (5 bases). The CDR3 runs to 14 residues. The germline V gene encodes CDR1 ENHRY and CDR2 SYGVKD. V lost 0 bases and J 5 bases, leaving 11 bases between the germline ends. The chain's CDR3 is CAISESGGSDEQYF. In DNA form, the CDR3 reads TGTGCCATCAGTGAGTCTGGAGGTTCGGACGAGCAGTACTTC.

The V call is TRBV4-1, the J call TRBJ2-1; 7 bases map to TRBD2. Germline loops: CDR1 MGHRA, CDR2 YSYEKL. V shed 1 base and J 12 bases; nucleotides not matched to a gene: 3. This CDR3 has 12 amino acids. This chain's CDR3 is CASSQVGEGQFF. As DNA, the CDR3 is TGCGCCAGCAGCCAAGTCGGGGAGGGGCAGTTCTTC.

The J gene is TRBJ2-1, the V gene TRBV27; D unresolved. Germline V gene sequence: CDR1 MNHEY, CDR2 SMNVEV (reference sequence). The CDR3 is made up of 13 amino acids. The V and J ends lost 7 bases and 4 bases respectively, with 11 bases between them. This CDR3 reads CASKGNFYNEQFF. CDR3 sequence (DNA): TGTGCCAGCAAGGGCAACTTTTACAATGAGCAGTTCTTC.

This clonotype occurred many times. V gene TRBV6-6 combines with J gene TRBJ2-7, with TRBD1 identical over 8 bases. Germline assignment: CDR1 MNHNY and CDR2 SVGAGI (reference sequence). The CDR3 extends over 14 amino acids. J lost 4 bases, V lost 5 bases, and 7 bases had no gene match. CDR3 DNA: TGTGCCAGCAGTCCCGGGACAGGAGTATACGAGCAGTACTTC. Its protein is CASSPGTGVYEQYF.

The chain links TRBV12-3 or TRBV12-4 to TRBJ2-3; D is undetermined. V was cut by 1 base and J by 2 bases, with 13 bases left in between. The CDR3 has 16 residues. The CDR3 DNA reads TGTGCCAGCAGTTTAGGGGGTCAGACGGCCACAGATACGCAGTATTTT. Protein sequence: CASSLGGQTATDTQYF.

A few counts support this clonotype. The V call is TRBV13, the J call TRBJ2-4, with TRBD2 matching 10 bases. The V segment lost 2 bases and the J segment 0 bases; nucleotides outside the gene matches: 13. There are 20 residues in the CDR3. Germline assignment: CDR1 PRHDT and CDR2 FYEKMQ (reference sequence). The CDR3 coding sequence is TGTGCCAGCAGCTTAAGTCTTCGTACTAGCGGGGATCTAGCCAAAAACATTCAGTACTTC. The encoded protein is CASSLSLRTSGDLAKNIQYF.

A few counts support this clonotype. The CDR3 DNA reads as TGCAGTGCTAGGAACAGATACTACGAGCAGTACTTC. Encoded protein: CSARNRYYEQYF. This chain uses TRBV20-1 with TRBJ2-7; no definite D call. V lost 3 bases and J 3 bases, leaving 9 bases between the germline ends. The CDR3 consists of 12 residues. Per the germline V gene, CDR1 is DFQATT and CDR2 is SNEGSKA (reference sequence).

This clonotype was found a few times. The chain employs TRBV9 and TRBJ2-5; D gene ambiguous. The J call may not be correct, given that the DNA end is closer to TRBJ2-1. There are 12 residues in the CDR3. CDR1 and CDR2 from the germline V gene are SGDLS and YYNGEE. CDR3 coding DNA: TGTGCCAGCAGCGTTAATCGGAATGAGCAGTTCTTC. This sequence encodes CASSVNRNEQFF.

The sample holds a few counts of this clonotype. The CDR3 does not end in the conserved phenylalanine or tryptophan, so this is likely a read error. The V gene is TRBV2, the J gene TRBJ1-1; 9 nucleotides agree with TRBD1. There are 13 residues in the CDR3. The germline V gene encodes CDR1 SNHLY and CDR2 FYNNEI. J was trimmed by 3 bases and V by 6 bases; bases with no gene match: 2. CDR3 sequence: CASSRTGDTEAFL. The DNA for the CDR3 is TGTGCCAGCAGCAGGACAGGGGACACTGAAGCTTTCCTT.

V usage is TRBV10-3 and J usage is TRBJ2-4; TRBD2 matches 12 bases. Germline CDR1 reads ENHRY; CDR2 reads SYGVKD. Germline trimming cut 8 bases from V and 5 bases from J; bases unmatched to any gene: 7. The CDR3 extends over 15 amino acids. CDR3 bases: TGTGCCATCTCCGGACTAGCGGGGATGCAAAACATTCAGTACTTC. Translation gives CAISGLAGMQNIQYF.

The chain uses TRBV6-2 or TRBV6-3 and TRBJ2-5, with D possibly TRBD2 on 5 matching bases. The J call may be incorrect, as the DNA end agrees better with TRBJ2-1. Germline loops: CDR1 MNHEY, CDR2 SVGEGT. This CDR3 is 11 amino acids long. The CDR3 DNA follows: TGTGCCAGCAGTTACCCGGGAGAGCAGTTCTTC. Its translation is CASSYPGEQFF.

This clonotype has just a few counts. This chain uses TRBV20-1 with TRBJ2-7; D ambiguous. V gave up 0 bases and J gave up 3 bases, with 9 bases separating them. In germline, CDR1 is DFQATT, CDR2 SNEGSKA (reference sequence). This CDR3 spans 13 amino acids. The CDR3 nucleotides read TGCAGTGCTAGAGATGAACCTTTCTACGAGCAGTACTTC. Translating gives CSARDEPFYEQYF.